Below are 20 T cell receptor beta chains sequenced from a single sample in a study of blood T cells in healthy people across ages. Alongside a J-beta primer mix, a sample-barcoded 5' primer served in a second PCR lasting about 6 to 12 cycles. Via MiXCR, TCRdb re-called the 5' RACE reads, giving one row per CDR3 protein. This table holds 1,800,000 or so distinct CDR3 sequences, roughly two fifths found once. Sequencing was performed on blood. The source is a human donor in good health.

This clonotype occurred a few times. The V gene is TRBV9, the J gene TRBJ1-1; 11 positions match TRBD1. The CDR3 has 19 residues. CDR1 and CDR2 from the germline V gene are SGDLS and YYNGEE. J lost 0 bases, V lost 3 bases, and 13 bases had no gene match. This CDR3 reads CASSAGQGAEGGMNTEAFF. Written as DNA, the CDR3 is TGTGCCAGCAGCGCCGGACAGGGGGCTGAAGGCGGCATGAACACTGAAGCTTTCTTT.

This clonotype was seen ten or more times. CDR3 in amino acids: CSARGQTYEQYF. CDR3 DNA: TGCAGTGCTAGGGGGCAGACCTACGAGCAGTACTTC. The rearrangement joins TRBV20-1 to TRBJ2-7, with TRBD1 as a possible D gene (5 bases). Germline V gene data show CDR1 as DFQATT and CDR2 as SNEGSKA (reference sequence). With 3 bases removed from V and 2 bases from J, the gap between germline ends came to 8 bases. The CDR3 runs 12 residues.

The rearrangement uses TRBV4-3 and TRBJ2-7; no clear D gene. V lost 0 bases and J lost 7, with 13 bases in between. CDR3 length: 14 residues. CDR1 LGHNA and CDR2 YSLEER come from the germline V gene. The CDR3 loop is CASSQDLSIPEQYF. The DNA of the CDR3 is TGCGCCAGCAGCCAAGATTTATCGATCCCAGAGCAGTACTTC.

This clonotype was seen a handful of times. V usage is TRBV5-6 and J usage is TRBJ2-5; D unresolved. Germline loops: CDR1 SGHDT, CDR2 YYEEEE. CDR3 length: 14 residues. V was trimmed by 0 bases and J by 5 bases, leaving 11 bases between them. The CDR3 bases are TGTGCCAGCAGCTTGGTCGGGCAGATGGAGACCCAGTACTTC. Protein sequence: CASSLVGQMETQYF.

This clonotype was counted between two and nine times. The CDR3 here is CAISNTSGGTREQYF. As DNA, the CDR3 is TGTGCCATCAGCAATACTAGCGGGGGAACTCGCGAGCAGTACTTC. The chain links TRBV10-3 to TRBJ2-7, with 11 positions matching TRBD2. CDR1 is ENHRY, CDR2 SYGVKD, per germline. This CDR3 is 15 amino acids long. Trimming took 6 bases from V and 6 from J; bases not matched to a gene: 10.

As for this clonotype: One end of the junction does not line up with germline, which may come from a read error. In DNA, the CDR3 is TGCGCCAGCAGCTTGGTCCAAGGCCACTCCTACGGGCAGTACTTC. Translating gives CASSLVQGHSYGQYF. The chain carries TRBV5-1 and TRBJ2-7; D ambiguous. Germline loops: CDR1 SGHRS, CDR2 YFSETQ. The CDR3 runs 15 residues.

The DNA for the CDR3 is TGTGCCAGCAGCCAACAAAGCGGGGCAGAGACCCAGTACTTC. Translating gives CASSQQSGAETQYF. V usage is TRBV4-2 and J usage is TRBJ2-5, with TRBD2 matching 7 bases. Germline loops: CDR1 LGHNA, CDR2 YNFKEQ. V was clipped by 2 bases and J by 4 bases; unmatched bases: 4. There are 14 residues in the CDR3.

The chain couples TRBV3-1 to TRBJ2-1; 12 bases match TRBD2. V trimming: 0 bases; J trimming: 7 bases; junction bases outside the gene matches: 4. CDR3 length: 16 amino acids. The germline gives CDR1 LGHDT, CDR2 YNNKEL (reference sequence). CDR3 region: CASSQEPGTSGNEQFF. CDR3 coding DNA: TGTGCCAGCAGCCAAGAGCCCGGGACTAGCGGGAATGAGCAGTTCTTC.

This chain uses TRBV5-1 with TRBJ2-2; D unclear. Germline lookup yields CDR1 SGHRS and CDR2 YFSETQ. The V and J ends lost 6 bases and 1 base respectively, with 10 bases between them. This CDR3 is 14 amino acids long. In DNA, the CDR3 is TGCGCCAGCACCCCCCTCGGGAACACCGGGGAGCTGTTTTTT. The encoded protein is CASTPLGNTGELFF. The complete variable domain, with remaining parts taken from reference TRBV5-1 and TRBJ2-2, reads KAGVTQTPRYLIKTRGQQVTLSCSPISGHRSVSWYQQTPGQGLQFLFEYFSETQRNKGNFPGRFSGRQFSNSRSEMNVSTLELGDSALYLCASTPLGNTGELFFGEGSRLTVL.

This clonotype has a count of ten or more. This chain links TRBV12-3 or TRBV12-4 with TRBJ1-2; TRBD1 might be the D (5 bases). Trimming took off 4 bases at V and 5 bases at J, with 11 bases between the two ends. The CDR3 covers 13 residues. The CDR3 DNA follows: TGTGCCAGCAGTTCCCCGGGGGGGTATGGCTACACCTTC. Translated: CASSSPGGYGYTF.

The J gene is TRBJ1-5, the V gene TRBV6-6, with unresolved D. The length of the CDR3 is 13 residues. Germline values: CDR1 MNHNY, CDR2 SVGAGI (reference sequence). Trimming removed 0 bases at V and 11 bases at J, with 11 bases between. The CDR3 DNA is TGTGCCAGCAGTTACTCAATTGGCTGGGCCCAGCATTTT. This codes for CASSYSIGWAQHF.

The V gene is TRBV12-3 or TRBV12-4, the J gene TRBJ2-1; 8 bases are shared with TRBD2. V gave up 3 bases and J gave up 4 bases; unmatched junction bases: 5. The CDR3 has 15 residues. The DNA of the CDR3 is TGTGCCAGCAGTTTTGGGGTAGCGGGATACAATGAGCAGTTCTTC. It yields the protein CASSFGVAGYNEQFF.

The table lists this clonotype with a few counts. The chain joins TRBV20-1 to TRBJ1-1; D unresolved. V lost 4 bases and J lost 1, with 10 bases in between. CDR3 length equals 13 residues. In germline, CDR1 is DFQATT, CDR2 SNEGSKA (reference sequence). This CDR3 reads CSAKVGRNTEAFF. The CDR3 DNA sequence: TGCAGTGCTAAGGTCGGTCGGAACACTGAAGCTTTCTTT.

The rearrangement uses TRBV7-3 and TRBJ2-1; maybe TRBD1 (5 bases). CDR1 SGHTA and CDR2 FQGTGA come from the germline V gene. CDR3 size: 17 residues. The V end was cut by 0 bases, the J end by 0 bases, with 12 bases between. The CDR3 DNA is TGTGCCAGCAGCTTAACGTTCGGACACTACTCCTACAATGAGCAGTTCTTC. Amino acids: CASSLTFGHYSYNEQFF.

This clonotype appeared many times. The CDR3 loop is CAISGDQTYSYGYTF. CDR3 DNA: TGTGCCATCAGTGGTGACCAGACCTATTCTTATGGCTACACCTTC. The V call is TRBV10-3, the J call TRBJ1-2; D gene uncertain. The V end lost 4 bases, the J end lost 5 bases, and 17 bases lay between the germline ends. The CDR3 has 15 residues. From germline, CDR1 is ENHRY and CDR2 SYGVKD.

The sample holds a few counts of this clonotype. The rearrangement uses TRBV20-1 and TRBJ1-1; D perhaps matches TRBD1 (5 bases). CDR1 and CDR2 (germline): DFQATT, SNEGSKA (reference sequence). This CDR3 is built from 12 residues. Trimming cost V 6 bases and J 3 bases, with 11 bases left between them. CDR3 in amino acids: CSAYGTDTEAFF. The CDR3 DNA reads TGCAGTGCCTACGGGACGGACACTGAAGCTTTCTTT.

The genes are TRBV6-2 or TRBV6-3 and TRBJ1-1, with D uncertain. The CDR3 is 13 residues long. The V gene lost 2 bases and the J gene lost 7 bases, with 11 bases spanning the gap. Germline assignment: CDR1 MNHEY and CDR2 SVGEGT. The CDR3 nucleotides are TGTGCCAGCAGTTACCATGGACCGTATGAAGCTTTCTTT. Its translation: CASSYHGPYEAFF.

CDR3 sequence: CASSQRSSSYNEQFF. The CDR3 DNA sequence: TGTGCCAGCAGCCAGCGGTCCAGCTCCTACAATGAGCAGTTCTTC. V usage is TRBV7-2 and J usage is TRBJ2-1; D might be TRBD2 (5 bases). V lost 5 bases and J 0 bases, leaving 11 bases between the germline ends. CDR3 length: 15 amino acids. The germline V gene encodes CDR1 SGHTA and CDR2 FQGNSA.

This clonotype occurred a few times. V is TRBV12-3 or TRBV12-4 and J is TRBJ1-6; perhaps TRBD1 as D (6 bases). Trimming shortened V by 4 bases and J by 10 bases, and 14 bases separated the two germline ends. This CDR3 is 14 amino acids long. The CDR3 loop is CASSSGQLGSPLHF. The CDR3 bases are TGTGCCAGCAGTTCCGGACAGTTGGGATCACCCCTCCACTTT.

This chain uses TRBV20-1 with TRBJ2-3; D is unresolved. The CDR3 has 15 amino acids. Germline CDR1 and CDR2: DFQATT and SNEGSKA (reference sequence). V was pared by 0 bases and J by 6 bases, with 16 bases between. The CDR3 loop is CSARDPGRSKDTQYF. The CDR3 DNA follows: TGCAGTGCTAGAGATCCAGGACGTAGTAAGGATACGCAGTATTTT.